This TCR beta chain was sequenced during a study of vaccination effects on CD4 cells after COVID-19. Study-wide background: Within the ViraFEST assay, antigen-specific CD4+ T cells underwent expansion with viral peptide pools prior to sequencing. Participants each got two BNT162b2 or mRNA-1273 vaccine doses.

The CDR3 is 18 residues long. Looked up from germline, CDR1 is SGHRS and CDR2 is YFSETQ. Trimming removed 1 base at V and 0 bases at J, with 16 bases between. Study findings and constraints: Relatively few convalescent patients took part in the study, which had no early post-infection timepoints.

Isolating CD4+ T cells followed approximately 9 days of culture. The study found no prior SARS-CoV-2 infection in the vaccine recipients, who tested negative for nucleocapsid antibodies. The table lists this clone with a count of one. Its antigen remains unidentified. Libraries were prepared by immunoSEQ multiplex PCR; TCRdb keeps only in-frame clonotypes and omits some of them. The sample includes approximately 30,000 clones, 65% of them seen just once. The clonotype was recovered from a human donor who received a COVID-19 vaccine. The source material was CD4+ T cells from PBMCs cultured without peptide, sampled before COVID-19 vaccination. V gene TRBV5-1 combines with J gene TRBJ2-2; tentatively, D is TRBD1 or TRBD2 (6 bases each). In DNA form, the CDR3 reads TGCGCCAGCAGCTTGCGTAGCGGACAGAACGCGAACACCGGGGAGCTGTTTTTT. This codes for CASSLRSGQNANTGELFF.